The 32 T cell receptor beta chains in this list originate from one sample, sequenced in a study of T cell responses to AZD1222 COVID-19 vaccine. TCRdb keeps only in-frame clones here, not all; method: immunoSEQ multiplex PCR. In the table there are 86,000 or so clones, 70% to 90% of which are singletons. The sample was peripheral blood, taken 28 days after the second AZD1222 dose. The receptor source for this set is an adult who received the AZD1222 COVID-19 vaccine.

CDR3 DNA: TGTGCCAGCAGCCCGGGAGCGGGTCAGCCCCAGCATTTT. It yields the protein CASSPGAGQPQHF. The chain employs TRBV5-6 and TRBJ1-5; no firm D call. V was clipped by 4 bases and J by 6 bases, with 11 bases between them. CDR1 is SGHDT and CDR2 is YYEEEE in the germline V gene. This CDR3 is 13 amino acids long.

This clone was seen only once. The chain couples TRBV10-3 to TRBJ2-7; D gene ambiguous. Deletions cut 0 bases from V and 1 base from J, with 7 bases between. There are 14 residues in the CDR3. Germline V gene lookup returns CDR1 ENHRY and CDR2 SYGVKD. The CDR3 DNA sequence: TGTGCCATCAGTGAGTCCGTCGGTTCCTACGAGCAGTACTTC. This gives the protein CAISESVGSYEQYF.

This chain joins TRBV19 and TRBJ2-7; 9 nucleotides line up with TRBD1. Germline CDR1 reads LNHDA; CDR2 reads SQIVND (reference sequence). CDR3 length: 15 amino acids. The junction had 8 bases not matched to a gene; V was cut back by 4 bases and J by 4 bases. The chain's CDR3 is CASSNSGQGLYEQYF. For the CDR3, the DNA is TGTGCCAGTAGTAATTCGGGACAGGGACTTTACGAGCAGTACTTC.

This chain connects TRBV11-2 to TRBJ2-1; 10 positions agree with TRBD2. The V and J ends lost 1 base and 8 bases, in that order; junction bases with no gene match: 5. There are 15 residues in the CDR3. Germline V gene lookup returns CDR1 SGHAT and CDR2 FQNNGV. CDR3 nucleotide sequence: TGTGCCAGCAGCTTAGTTGCTAGCGGGAGCCATGAGCAGTTCTTC. The encoded protein is CASSLVASGSHEQFF.

About this clone: This same CDR3 is encoded by further DNA sequences in the sample. The chain carries TRBV3-1 (or the pseudogene TRBV3-2) and TRBJ2-7; a weak D match, TRBD1 (7 bases). Germline CDR1 reads LGHDT; CDR2 reads YNNKEL (reference sequence). This CDR3 has 13 residues. V lost 1 base and J 4 bases, leaving 8 bases between the germline ends. The CDR3 DNA reads as TGTGCCAGCAGCCAAGCAGGGGGGTACGAGCAGTACTTC. Its protein is CASSQAGGYEQYF.

This chain links TRBV30 with TRBJ1-2; the match to TRBD1 covers 10 bases. With V trimmed by 4 bases and J by 8 bases, 10 bases remained unmatched. Germline-derived CDR1 and CDR2 are GTSNPN and SVGIG (reference sequence). This CDR3 is built from 14 residues. CDR3 sequence reads: CAWKTPGTGDGYTF. CDR3 sequence (DNA): TGTGCCTGGAAAACTCCCGGGACAGGGGACGGCTACACCTTC.

This rearrangement joins TRBV18 to TRBJ2-7; 8 bases fit TRBD1. The CDR3 length is 16 residues. V dropped 3 bases and J dropped 0; count of bases not matched to a gene: 7. The germline gives CDR1 KGHSH, CDR2 LQKENI. DNA for the CDR3: TGTGCCAGCTCACCCGGGACAGGATCGATCTCCTACGAGCAGTACTTC. Protein product: CASSPGTGSISYEQYF.

The rearrangement uses TRBV11-2 and TRBJ1-1; D is uncertain. CDR1 is SGHAT, CDR2 FQNNGV, per germline. The V gene lost 3 bases and the J gene lost 3 bases, with 8 bases spanning the gap. The CDR3 runs 13 residues. The CDR3 protein is CASSFKGDTEAFF. The CDR3 region has the DNA TGTGCCAGCAGCTTCAAAGGAGACACTGAAGCTTTCTTT.

The chain has TRBV7-9 and TRBJ1-2, with 9 bases aligning to TRBD1. This CDR3 is 14 amino acids long. V shed 5 bases, J shed 5 bases, and the junction held 6 bases outside the gene matches. Germline CDR1 SEHNR, CDR2 FQNEAQ (reference sequence). The CDR3 protein is CASSHPGQGYGYTF. The DNA of the CDR3 is TGTGCCAGCAGCCACCCTGGACAGGGGTATGGCTACACCTTC.

This clone appeared a single time. The chain employs TRBV19 and TRBJ2-7; D is possibly TRBD1 or TRBD2 (5 bases each). The germline gives CDR1 LNHDA, CDR2 SQIVND (reference sequence). Trimming took 6 bases from V and 6 from J, leaving 12 bases between them. This CDR3 has 12 residues. The CDR3 reads CASRTPGSEQYF. CDR3 coding DNA: TGTGCCAGTAGAACCCCAGGGAGCGAGCAGTACTTC.

The rearrangement uses TRBV29-1 and TRBJ2-3; 10 positions match TRBD1. This CDR3 contains 14 residues. Germline V gene data show CDR1 as SQVTM and CDR2 as ANQGSEA. V shed 6 bases and J 5 bases; nucleotides not matched to a gene: 8. The CDR3 sequence is CSVQGQGQRDTQYF. In nucleotides, the CDR3 is TGCAGCGTCCAGGGACAGGGGCAAAGAGATACGCAGTATTTT.

The rearrangement joins TRBV6-2 or TRBV6-3 to TRBJ1-6; D remains ambiguous. The CDR3 sequence is 13 residues long. CDR1 and CDR2 (germline): MNHEY, SVGEGT. Trimming cost V 2 bases and J 5 bases, with 4 bases left between them. The CDR3 nucleotides read TGTGCCAGCAGTTACAGGGATAATTCACCCCTCCACTTT. Protein: CASSYRDNSPLHF.

The gene calls are TRBV6-5 and TRBJ2-7; the D call may be TRBD1 or TRBD2 (5 bases each). The CDR3 extends over 13 amino acids. CDR1 is MNHEY, CDR2 SVGAGI, per germline. Deletions cut 6 bases from V and 6 bases from J, with 15 bases between. CDR3 nucleotides: TGTGCCAGCAGCCGAGGGTCGCAGGGCGAGCAGTACTTC. Translating gives CASSRGSQGEQYF.

The chain joins TRBV7-9 to TRBJ1-5, with a tentative D call TRBD1 (5 bases). This CDR3 region has 16 residues. V was shortened by 5 bases and J by 0 bases, with 14 bases between the two germline ends. Germline V gene lookup returns CDR1 SEHNR and CDR2 FQNEAQ (reference sequence). The DNA of the CDR3 is TGTGCCAGCAGCCAAGAGGGGTACCATAGCAATCAGCCCCAGCATTTT. Protein sequence: CASSQEGYHSNQPQHF.

The V call is TRBV6-5, the J call TRBJ2-5; no clear D. CDR1 and CDR2 from the germline V gene are MNHEY and SVGAGI. V lost 8 bases and J 5 bases, leaving 9 bases between the germline ends. This CDR3 is built from 11 residues. The CDR3 reads CASRLRETQYF. In DNA form, the CDR3 reads TGTGCCAGCCGCCTGAGGGAGACCCAGTACTTC.

The gene calls are TRBV10-3 and TRBJ1-2; D may be TRBD1 (5 bases). CDR1 and CDR2 (germline): ENHRY, SYGVKD. With 11 bases removed from V and 8 bases from J, the gap between germline ends came to 15 bases. The CDR3 loop spans 11 amino acids. The CDR3 nucleotides read TGTGCCCACGGCCAGGGCCAGGGCTACACCTTC. Translating it yields CAHGQGQGYTF.

This clone was detected only a few times. The V gene is TRBV5-1, the J gene TRBJ1-1; 8 nucleotides line up with TRBD1. This CDR3 has 15 amino acids. Germline V CDR1 and CDR2: SGHRS, YFSETQ. With V trimmed by 0 bases and J by 2 bases, 3 bases remained unmatched. The CDR3 DNA reads TGCGCCAGCAGCTTGGGGGCAGGGGGCAACACTGAAGCTTTCTTT. This encodes CASSLGAGGNTEAFF. Variable domain in full (rest from reference TRBV5-1 and TRBJ1-1): KAGVTQTPRYLIKTRGQQVTLSCSPISGHRSVSWYQQTPGQGLQFLFEYFSETQRNKGNFPGRFSGRQFSNSRSEMNVSTLELGDSALYLCASSLGAGGNTEAFFGQGTRLTVV.

V gene TRBV6-6 combines with J gene TRBJ2-3; D perhaps matches TRBD2 (6 bases). Germline V gives CDR1 MNHNY, CDR2 SVGAGI (reference sequence). There are 18 residues in the CDR3. V gave up 5 bases and J gave up 1 base, with 22 bases separating them. CDR3 sequence: CASSPLVAGAGRTDTQYF. The CDR3 DNA reads TGTGCCAGCAGTCCGCTGGTAGCCGGAGCGGGCCGCACAGATACGCAGTATTTT.

This clone occurred once. The chain employs TRBV28 and TRBJ2-4; D is possibly TRBD2 (7 bases). The germline V gene encodes CDR1 MDHEN and CDR2 SYDVKM. V lost 6 bases and J 5 bases, leaving 17 bases between the germline ends. There are 15 residues in the CDR3. The CDR3, as DNA: TGTGCCAGCAGCAAAACGGGGGGCCGCCAAAACATTCAGTACTTC. This gives the protein CASSKTGGRQNIQYF.

The V and J genes are TRBV7-2 and TRBJ2-7; D is unclear. This CDR3 spans 13 amino acids. The V gene lost 5 bases and the J gene lost 4 bases, with 12 bases spanning the gap. Germline loops: CDR1 SGHTA, CDR2 FQGNSA. For the CDR3, the DNA is TGTGCCAGCAGCCCCCAGGTTCCGTACGAGCAGTACTTC. It encodes CASSPQVPYEQYF. The full variable domain, with the rest looked up from reference TRBV7-2 and TRBJ2-7, is GAGVSQSPSNKVTEKGKDVELRCDPISGHTALYWYRQSLGQGLEFLIYFQGNSAPDKSGLPSDRFSAERTGGSVSTLTIQRTQQEDSAVYLCASSPQVPYEQYFGPGTRLTVT.

The V and J genes are TRBV7-9 and TRBJ1-6; possibly TRBD1 for D (6 bases). The germline V and J ends were trimmed by 5 bases and 6 bases, with 11 bases remaining between them. Germline loops: CDR1 SEHNR, CDR2 FQNEAQ (reference sequence). The CDR3 runs to 14 residues. CDR3 sequence (DNA): TGTGCCAGCAGCCCGGACAGCTTTAATTCACCCCTCCACTTT. This encodes CASSPDSFNSPLHF.

This clone appeared a single time. The J gene is TRBJ1-1, the V gene TRBV6-4, with TRBD1 matching 7 bases. The CDR3 totals 21 residues. V shed 0 bases, J shed 1 base, and the junction held 20 bases outside the gene matches. The germline V gene encodes CDR1 MRHNA and CDR2 SNTAGT. CDR3 coding DNA: TGTGCCAGCAGTGACTCTAGTCTCCCCCGGGACAGCGGGCATAGGAACACTGAAGCTTTCTTT. Amino acids: CASSDSSLPRDSGHRNTEAFF.

CDR3: CASTWTGHNQPQHF. The CDR3 region has the DNA TGTGCCAGTACCTGGACAGGGCACAATCAGCCCCAGCATTTT. This sequence joins TRBV19 and TRBJ1-5; 8 bases align to TRBD1. CDR1 is LNHDA and CDR2 is SQIVND in the germline V gene (reference sequence). The length of the CDR3 is 14 residues. Unmatched junction bases numbered 5, after V lost 7 bases and J lost 3 bases.

The chain has TRBV4-2 and TRBJ2-5; D is ambiguous. Germline lookup yields CDR1 LGHNA and CDR2 YNFKEQ. The CDR3 has 14 amino acids. Trimming removed 2 bases at V and 1 base at J, with 8 bases between. The chain's CDR3 is CASSQQTGQETQYF. CDR3 DNA: TGTGCCAGCAGCCAACAGACGGGCCAAGAGACCCAGTACTTC.

The CDR3 DNA follows: TGCGCCAGCAGCTTGGAGCCGGGTACAAACGAGCAGTACTTC. Translation: CASSLEPGTNEQYF. The chain is built from TRBV5-1 and TRBJ2-7; D remains ambiguous. CDR3 length equals 14 residues. Trimming removed 0 bases at V and 5 bases at J, with 12 bases between. CDR1 is SGHRS and CDR2 is YFSETQ in the germline V gene.

This chain connects TRBV4-1 to TRBJ1-5, with D possibly being TRBD1 (6 bases). V was cut by 4 bases and J by 3 bases, with 19 bases left in between. CDR3 length: 17 residues. Germline V CDR1 and CDR2: MGHRA, YSYEKL. CDR3 coding DNA: TGCGCCAGCAGCCGAGGCTCGGTAGGGGGAAACAATCAGCCCCAGCATTTT. It codes for CASSRGSVGGNNQPQHF.

The V gene is TRBV19, the J gene TRBJ2-1; the match to TRBD1 covers 8 bases. The CDR3 is made up of 14 amino acids. V shed 7 bases and J 6 bases; nucleotides not matched to a gene: 8. Per germline, CDR1 LNHDA and CDR2 SQIVND (reference sequence). The CDR3 DNA reads as TGTGCCAGTACTGAGGACAGGGAGCCCAATGAGCAGTTCTTC. It codes for CASTEDREPNEQFF.

The chain joins TRBV3-1 (or the pseudogene TRBV3-2) to TRBJ1-2; D gene unclear. V was shortened by 3 bases and J by 8 bases, with 7 bases between the two germline ends. The CDR3 length is 11 residues. CDR1 and CDR2 (germline): LGHDT, YNNKEL (reference sequence). CDR3 DNA sequence: TGTGCCAGCAGCCACGGGGTCGGCTACACCTTC. This translates into CASSHGVGYTF.

This chain links TRBV9 with TRBJ2-5, with 15 bases fitting TRBD2. From germline, CDR1 is SGDLS and CDR2 YYNGEE. The CDR3 covers 17 residues. J was trimmed by 5 bases and V by 0 bases; bases with no gene match: 5. CDR3 region: CASSVGTSGGAVETQYF. CDR3 DNA: TGTGCCAGCAGCGTAGGGACTAGCGGGGGGGCCGTTGAGACCCAGTACTTC.

The chain has TRBV14 and TRBJ2-7; TRBD1 is a possible D gene (5 bases). The CDR3 spans 11 residues. The germline V gene has CDR1 SGHDN and CDR2 FVKESK. Trimming cost V 3 bases and J 10 bases, with 10 bases left between them. The CDR3 protein is CASSHDSLQYF. The CDR3 coding sequence is TGTGCCAGCAGCCACGACAGTTTACAGTACTTC.

This chain joins TRBV6-2 or TRBV6-3 and TRBJ2-7; no definite D call. The CDR3 length is 12 residues. From germline, CDR1 is MNHEY and CDR2 SVGEGT. V lost 5 bases and J 3 bases, leaving 8 bases between the germline ends. The CDR3 sequence is CASSQFGYEQYF. Written as DNA, the CDR3 is TGTGCCAGCAGTCAGTTTGGCTACGAGCAGTACTTC.

This chain joins TRBV3-1 (or the pseudogene TRBV3-2) and TRBJ1-2; TRBD1 matches at 7 bases. V lost 4 bases to trimming and J lost 4 bases; unmatched junction nucleotides: 12. Germline CDR1 LGHDT, CDR2 YNNKEL (reference sequence). The CDR3 spans 16 residues. The CDR3 loop is CASSLDREGNLYGYTF. CDR3 coding DNA: TGTGCCAGCAGCCTTGACAGGGAGGGCAACCTCTATGGCTACACCTTC.